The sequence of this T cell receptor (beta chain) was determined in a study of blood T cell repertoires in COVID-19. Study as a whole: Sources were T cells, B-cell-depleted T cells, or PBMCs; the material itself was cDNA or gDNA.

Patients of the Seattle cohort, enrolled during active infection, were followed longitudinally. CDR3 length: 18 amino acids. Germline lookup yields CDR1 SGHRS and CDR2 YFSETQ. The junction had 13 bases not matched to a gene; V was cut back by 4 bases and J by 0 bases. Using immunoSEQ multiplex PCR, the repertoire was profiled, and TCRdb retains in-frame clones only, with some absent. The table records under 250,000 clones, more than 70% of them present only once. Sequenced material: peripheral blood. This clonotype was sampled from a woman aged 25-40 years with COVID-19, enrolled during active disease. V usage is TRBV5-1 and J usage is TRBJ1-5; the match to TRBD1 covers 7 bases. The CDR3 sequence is CASSTGVEGADSNQPQHF. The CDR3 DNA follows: TGCGCCAGCAGCACTGGGGTTGAGGGGGCCGATAGCAATCAGCCCCAGCATTTT.